Listed below are T cell receptor beta chains from one sample, sequenced in a study of cytomegalovirus exposure and HLA in healthy donors. Assay used: immunoSEQ multiplex PCR; TCRdb lists only in-frame clones, some missing. The sample records 150,000 to 200,000 clones, roughly 80% being singletons. The sequenced material came from PBMCs. Receptors were obtained from a man under 40 in good health and CMV-seronegative. Each CDR3 is given with its conserved first and last residue. Each record gives: D gene, J gene, V gene, clone size, CDR3 DNA, CDR3 protein. The D gene is left open where the match is weak. Only some rows state a clone size, as once, few, many or a class for expanded clones.

D gene: -
J gene: TRBJ2-7
V gene: TRBV7-2
clone size: -
CDR3 DNA: TGTGCCAGCAGCTTCCCACTACCCTTAGGCAGGGGTGCCTACGAGCAGTACTTC
CDR3 protein: CASSFPLPLGRGAYEQYF

D gene: -
J gene: TRBJ1-4
V gene: TRBV29-1
clone size: -
CDR3 DNA: TGCAGCGTGGGTATGCGGACTAATGAAAAACTGTTTTTT
CDR3 protein: CSVGMRTNEKLFF

D gene: -
J gene: TRBJ2-4
V gene: TRBV25-1
clone size: -
CDR3 DNA: TGTGCCAGCAGTGATCCGGGAGAGGACATTCAGTACTTC
CDR3 protein: CASSDPGEDIQYF

D gene: -
J gene: TRBJ2-3
V gene: TRBV7-3
clone size: -
CDR3 DNA: TGTGCCAGCAGCTTAACACTAACAACAGATACGCAGTATTTT
CDR3 protein: CASSLTLTTDTQYF

D gene: -
J gene: TRBJ1-5
V gene: TRBV28
clone size: -
CDR3 DNA: TGTGCCAGCAGTCCCAATACCTCAGGGGGCAATCAGCCCCAGCATTTT
CDR3 protein: CASSPNTSGGNQPQHF

D gene: -
J gene: TRBJ1-1
V gene: TRBV6-5
clone size: -
CDR3 DNA: TGTGCCAGCAGCCGAGGGGGCACTGAAGCTTTCTTT
CDR3 protein: CASSRGGTEAFF

D gene: TRBD2
J gene: TRBJ2-1
V gene: TRBV10-3
clone size: -
CDR3 DNA: TGTGCCATCAGTGAGTCGACAGTCCGGGAGGGCTCCTACAATGAGCAGTTCTTC
CDR3 protein: CAISESTVREGSYNEQFF

D gene: -
J gene: TRBJ2-7
V gene: TRBV4-3
clone size: -
CDR3 DNA: TGCGCCAGCAGCCAAATATCGGGACTGGGAGCCTACGAGCAGTACTTC
CDR3 protein: CASSQISGLGAYEQYF

D gene: TRBD2
J gene: TRBJ2-1
V gene: TRBV9
clone size: -
CDR3 DNA: TGTGCCAGTGGGGGACTAGCGGGAGGAGGTTCCTACAATGAGCAGTTCTTC
CDR3 protein: CASGGLAGGGSYNEQFF

D gene: -
J gene: TRBJ2-1
V gene: TRBV27
clone size: -
CDR3 DNA: TGTGCCAGCAGTGGAAGGGACTTCTACAATGAGCAGTTCTTC
CDR3 protein: CASSGRDFYNEQFF

D gene: -
J gene: TRBJ2-1
V gene: TRBV6-5
clone size: -
CDR3 DNA: TGTGCCAGCAGTTTACTAGGGGGTGGACGAATCTTC
CDR3 protein: CASSLLGGGRIF

D gene: -
J gene: TRBJ1-2
V gene: TRBV19
clone size: once
CDR3 DNA: TGTGCCAGTAGTATAGGACACGGGGATGCTAACTATGGCTACACCTTC
CDR3 protein: CASSIGHGDANYGYTF

D gene: -
J gene: TRBJ2-7
V gene: TRBV5-6
clone size: -
CDR3 DNA: TGTGCCAGCAGCTTTAGCGCCAACGAGCAGTACTTC
CDR3 protein: CASSFSANEQYF

D gene: TRBD1
J gene: TRBJ2-1
V gene: TRBV19
clone size: once
CDR3 DNA: TGTGCCAGTAGTTCCGGACAGGGGAGGCCCAATGAGCAGTTCTTC
CDR3 protein: CASSSGQGRPNEQFF

D gene: TRBD1
J gene: TRBJ2-1
V gene: TRBV5-1
clone size: once
CDR3 DNA: TGCGCCAGCAGCTTGGTAAAGGGACAGTCTGATGATGAGCAGTTCTTC
CDR3 protein: CASSLVKGQSDDEQFF

D gene: TRBD2
J gene: TRBJ2-3
V gene: TRBV27
clone size: -
CDR3 DNA: TGTGCCAGCAGTTTAGGAGCTAGCGGGACGGCAGATACGCAGTATTTT
CDR3 protein: CASSLGASGTADTQYF

D gene: -
J gene: TRBJ2-7
V gene: TRBV6-5
clone size: -
CDR3 DNA: TGTGCCAGCAGGTTACAGGGTAAGCACGACTACGAGCAGTACTTC
CDR3 protein: CASRLQGKHDYEQYF

D gene: TRBD1
J gene: TRBJ2-5
V gene: TRBV30
clone size: few
CDR3 DNA: TGTGCCTGGAGTGTACGAAGGGGACAGTTCGGAGAGACCCAGTACTTC
CDR3 protein: CAWSVRRGQFGETQYF

D gene: -
J gene: TRBJ2-1
V gene: TRBV6-5
clone size: -
CDR3 DNA: TGTGCCAGCAGCCGAGACAATGAGCAGTTCTTC
CDR3 protein: CASSRDNEQFF

D gene: -
J gene: TRBJ1-4
V gene: TRBV19
clone size: -
CDR3 DNA: TGTGCCAGTACCACAGGAGGGGCAAAACTGTTTTTT
CDR3 protein: CASTTGGAKLFF

D gene: TRBD2
J gene: TRBJ2-1
V gene: TRBV5-8
clone size: -
CDR3 DNA: TGTGCCAGCAGCTTGTGGCGTAGCGGGGGGATCAATGAGCAGTTCTTC
CDR3 protein: CASSLWRSGGINEQFF

D gene: -
J gene: TRBJ1-5
V gene: TRBV7-6
clone size: -
CDR3 DNA: TGTGCCAGCAGCCCGACTCAGGGAGGGGGTTATAGCAATCAGCCCCAGCATTTT
CDR3 protein: CASSPTQGGGYSNQPQHF

D gene: TRBD2
J gene: TRBJ2-2
V gene: TRBV5-4
clone size: -
CDR3 DNA: TGTGCCAGCAGCGTACTAGCGGGGACCCACACCGGGGAGCTGTTTTTT
CDR3 protein: CASSVLAGTHTGELFF

D gene: TRBD1
J gene: TRBJ2-7
V gene: TRBV6-5
clone size: -
CDR3 DNA: TGTGCCAGCAGCCTAAGAGGGACAGGGTCATACGAGCAGTACTTC
CDR3 protein: CASSLRGTGSYEQYF

D gene: TRBD1
J gene: TRBJ2-7
V gene: TRBV5-8
clone size: -
CDR3 DNA: TGTGCCAGCAGCTTGGTTGGGACAGGGGCCTACGAGCAGTACTTC
CDR3 protein: CASSLVGTGAYEQYF

D gene: TRBD1
J gene: TRBJ2-7
V gene: TRBV19
clone size: -
CDR3 DNA: TGTGCCAGTAGTTCCCGCGCGGGGACAGGGGTACCCTTGGCCTACGAGCAGTACTTC
CDR3 protein: CASSSRAGTGVPLAYEQYF

D gene: TRBD1
J gene: TRBJ2-7
V gene: TRBV6-1
clone size: -
CDR3 DNA: TGTGCCAGCACGGAGCAGGGGGCGAAAGAGCAGTACTTC
CDR3 protein: CASTEQGAKEQYF

D gene: TRBD1
J gene: TRBJ1-4
V gene: TRBV28
clone size: once
CDR3 DNA: TGTGCCAGCAGTCTTGTCCCTGGGGACAGGGGAAGACTGTTTTTT
CDR3 protein: CASSLVPGDRGRLFF

D gene: TRBD1
J gene: TRBJ1-1
V gene: TRBV27
clone size: -
CDR3 DNA: TGTGCCAGCAGTTTATTGGGACAGGTTACGAACACTGAAGCTTTCTTT
CDR3 protein: CASSLLGQVTNTEAFF

D gene: -
J gene: TRBJ1-1
V gene: TRBV20-1
clone size: -
CDR3 DNA: TGCAGTGCTAGCCCGGCCGGGTTGGCTTTCTTT
CDR3 protein: CSASPAGLAFF

D gene: TRBD2
J gene: TRBJ2-1
V gene: TRBV19
clone size: -
CDR3 DNA: TGTGCCAGTAGGACTAGCGGCAGACTACAGAATGAGCAGTTCTTC
CDR3 protein: CASRTSGRLQNEQFF

D gene: TRBD2
J gene: TRBJ2-3
V gene: TRBV28
clone size: -
CDR3 DNA: TGTGCCAGCTCCCAACTAGCGGGGGGCACAGATACGCAGTATTTT
CDR3 protein: CASSQLAGGTDTQYF

D gene: -
J gene: TRBJ1-2
V gene: TRBV5-1
clone size: -
CDR3 DNA: TGCGCCAGCAGCTTGGGGACAGAGTATGGCTACACCTTC
CDR3 protein: CASSLGTEYGYTF

D gene: -
J gene: TRBJ1-2
V gene: TRBV4-3
clone size: -
CDR3 DNA: TGCGCCAGCAGCCACAACCCCAGTAACTATGGCTACACCTTC
CDR3 protein: CASSHNPSNYGYTF

D gene: -
J gene: TRBJ1-5
V gene: TRBV28
clone size: -
CDR3 DNA: TGTGCCAGCAAAGAGCAAGGGGACTTTGTACCCCAGCATTTT
CDR3 protein: CASKEQGDFVPQHF

D gene: -
J gene: TRBJ1-3
V gene: TRBV19
clone size: -
CDR3 DNA: TGTGCCAGTAGTAAACTTACAGGGACTGGAAACACCATATATTTT
CDR3 protein: CASSKLTGTGNTIYF

D gene: TRBD1
J gene: TRBJ1-5
V gene: TRBV27
clone size: -
CDR3 DNA: TGTGCCAGCACTCCTAGGGGGCTCGATAGCAATCAGCCCCAGCATTTT
CDR3 protein: CASTPRGLDSNQPQHF

D gene: TRBD1
J gene: TRBJ1-1
V gene: TRBV6-1
clone size: -
CDR3 DNA: TGTGCCAGCAGTGAAAGGACAGGGCCCTACACTGAAGCTTTCTTT
CDR3 protein: CASSERTGPYTEAFF

D gene: -
J gene: TRBJ1-5
V gene: TRBV19
clone size: -
CDR3 DNA: TGTGCCAGTAGTTACAGGGCACATAATCCCAATCAGCCCCAGCATTTT
CDR3 protein: CASSYRAHNPNQPQHF